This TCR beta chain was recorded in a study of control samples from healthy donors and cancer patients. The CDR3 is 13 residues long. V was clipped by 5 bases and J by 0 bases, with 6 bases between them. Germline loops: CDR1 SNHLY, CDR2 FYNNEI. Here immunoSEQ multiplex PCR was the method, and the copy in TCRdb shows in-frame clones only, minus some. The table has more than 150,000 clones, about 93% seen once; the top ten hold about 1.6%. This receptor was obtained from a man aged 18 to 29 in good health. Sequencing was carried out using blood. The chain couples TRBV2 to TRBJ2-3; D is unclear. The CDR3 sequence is CASSILSTDTQYF. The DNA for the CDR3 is TGTGCCAGCAGTATTCTTAGCACAGATACGCAGTATTTT.